The source of this T cell receptor (beta chain) is a study of shared clonotypes between healthy human individuals. Germline V gene lookup returns CDR1 KGHSH and CDR2 LQKENI. This CDR3 region has 16 residues. Trimming cost V 0 bases and J 6 bases, with 15 bases left between them. The method was immunoSEQ multiplex PCR; TCRdb's version includes in-frame clones alone and lacks a portion of them. The sample has about a million clones; 75% are singletons. Only one count was recorded for this clone. The source of this sequence is a man aged 18 to 30 in good health. Sequencing was performed on memory CD4+ T cells sorted from blood. The subset here: CD45RA-negative fraction. The chain employs TRBV18 and TRBJ2-1, with unresolved D. CDR3 amino acids: CASSPPWTSDRNEQFF. The CDR3 DNA reads TGTGCCAGCTCACCACCGTGGACCTCCGACCGCAATGAGCAGTTCTTC.